A selection of T cell receptor beta chains follows, all from one sample in a study of T cell repertoires in ileal Crohn's disease. Profiling relied on immunoSEQ multiplex PCR, and the TCRdb table lists in-frame clones only, not all of them. The sample holds roughly 15,000 clones, 75% to 80% seen once. The sample was ileal tissue. These receptors were collected from an adult with Crohn's disease. Both conserved end residues are part of each CDR3. D genes are given only for firm matches. Not every row has a clone size; where given, it reads once, few, many or a size class.

V gene	CDR3 length	D gene	J gene	clone size	CDR3 protein	CDR3 DNA
TRBV28	13	.	TRBJ2-1	.	CATRGLPGGEQFF	TGTGCCACTAGGGGGCTCCCCGGGGGTGAGCAGTTCTTC
TRBV19	15	TRBD2	TRBJ2-1	.	CASTQGGAGGNEQFF	TGTGCCAGTACCCAGGGAGGGGCTGGGGGGAATGAGCAGTTCTTC
TRBV19	14	.	TRBJ2-1	.	CASERSGSYNEQFF	TGTGCCAGTGAGCGGTCCGGATCCTACAATGAGCAGTTCTTC
TRBV2	14	.	TRBJ2-7	few	CASSETVRASEQYF	TGTGCCAGCAGTGAAACCGTAAGGGCTAGCGAGCAGTACTTC
TRBV4-3	17	TRBD1	TRBJ2-1	.	CASSQEFSWTGHNEQFF	TGCGCCAGCAGCCAAGAGTTTTCCTGGACAGGGCACAATGAGCAGTTCTTC
TRBV7-9	14	.	TRBJ2-7	.	CASSSLVRAHEQYF	TGTGCCAGCAGCTCCTTAGTCAGGGCCCACGAGCAGTACTTC
TRBV28	13	TRBD1	TRBJ1-2	.	CASSTGGPPGYTF	TGTGCCAGCAGTACAGGGGGTCCGCCTGGCTACACCTTC
TRBV5-6	13	TRBD1	TRBJ2-5	.	CASSLTGGETQYF	TGTGCCAGCAGCTTGACAGGGGGAGAGACCCAGTACTTC
TRBV10-3	17	TRBD1	TRBJ2-1	medium-sized	CAISPRTGQGNDNEQFF	TGTGCCATCTCCCCGCGGACAGGTCAAGGGAATGACAATGAGCAGTTCTTC
TRBV11-2	15	.	TRBJ2-5	few	CASSLSLDKGETQYF	TGTGCCAGCAGCTTAAGCCTTGACAAGGGAGAGACCCAGTACTTC
TRBV27	14	TRBD1	TRBJ1-1	.	CASRTGTANTEAFF	TGTGCCAGCAGAACAGGGACAGCCAACACTGAAGCTTTCTTT
TRBV6-5	15	.	TRBJ2-5	few	CASRSRVFREETQYF	TGTGCCAGCAGATCTCGGGTATTCCGGGAAGAGACCCAGTACTTC
TRBV10-3	15	TRBD1	TRBJ1-1	.	CAISGGTGRETEAFF	TGTGCCATCAGTGGGGGGACAGGGAGAGAGACTGAAGCTTTCTTT
TRBV29-1	14	.	TRBJ1-5	once	CSVEGLGPGQPQHF	TGCAGCGTTGAGGGTTTGGGGCCGGGTCAGCCCCAGCATTTT
TRBV5-1	17	.	TRBJ2-3	.	CASTHLEGDNLTDTQYF	TGCGCCAGCACTCATTTGGAGGGGGACAACTTGACAGATACGCAGTATTTT
TRBV7-3	13	.	TRBJ2-1	.	CASSLPGAGEQFF	TGTGCCAGCAGCTTACCGGGAGCTGGTGAGCAGTTCTTC
TRBV5-1	15	.	TRBJ1-4	.	CASSLAGKPNEKLFF	TGCGCCAGCAGCTTGGCCGGGAAGCCTAATGAAAAACTGTTTTTT
TRBV5-6	13	.	TRBJ2-7	.	CASSQPGGYEQYF	TGTGCCAGCAGCCAACCAGGGGGGTACGAGCAGTACTTC
TRBV29-1	16	.	TRBJ2-3	.	CSVEDRYRRTTDTQYF	TGCAGCGTTGAAGATCGGTACAGACGAACCACAGATACGCAGTATTTT
TRBV5-1	14	TRBD1	TRBJ2-2	.	CASRGTGDAGELFF	TGCGCCAGCAGAGGGACAGGGGATGCCGGGGAGCTGTTTTTT
TRBV2	17	TRBD1	TRBJ2-6	.	CASSIGQGFSGANVLTF	TGTGCCAGCAGTATCGGACAGGGCTTCTCTGGGGCCAACGTCCTGACTTTC
TRBV5-4	13	.	TRBJ2-1	.	CASSQPGQLEQFF	TGTGCCAGCAGCCAGCCTGGACAGCTCGAGCAGTTCTTC
TRBV2	15	.	TRBJ2-1	.	CASSQQGGGYNEQFF	TGTGCCAGCAGCCAACAGGGAGGGGGGTACAATGAGCAGTTCTTC
TRBV5-4	15	.	TRBJ2-1	once	CASSIPRDPGNEQFF	TGTGCCAGCAGCATCCCCCGAGACCCGGGCAATGAGCAGTTCTTC
TRBV19	15	.	TRBJ2-5	.	CASSIRIPPQETQYF	TGTGCCAGTAGTATTCGGATCCCCCCACAAGAGACCCAGTACTTC
TRBV4-2	15	TRBD2	TRBJ2-3	once	CASSQGLAGADTQYF	TGTGCCAGCAGCCAAGGACTAGCGGGAGCAGATACGCAGTATTTT
TRBV9	15	TRBD1	TRBJ2-2	.	CASTPGQGATGELFF	TGTGCCAGCACCCCCGGACAGGGGGCAACCGGGGAGCTGTTTTTT
TRBV9	14	.	TRBJ1-1	.	CASSPSPRPGEAFF	TGTGCCAGCAGCCCTAGCCCCCGGCCAGGTGAAGCTTTCTTT
TRBV7-9	17	TRBD1	TRBJ2-7	.	CASSSTSGTGGSYEQYF	TGTGCCAGCAGCTCAACCTCCGGGACAGGGGGCTCCTACGAGCAGTACTTC
TRBV19	12	.	TRBJ2-1	once	CASSWTDNEQFF	TGTGCCAGTAGTTGGACTGACAATGAGCAGTTCTTC
TRBV28	16	TRBD1	TRBJ2-7	few	CASSLPWTGGSYEQYF	TGTGCCAGCAGTTTACCATGGACAGGGGGCTCCTACGAGCAGTACTTC
TRBV11-3	17	TRBD2	TRBJ2-1	.	CASSPTGTSGIYNEQFF	TGTGCCAGCAGCCCTACCGGGACTAGCGGGATTTACAATGAGCAGTTCTTC